This T cell receptor (beta chain) derives from a study of breast tumors, draining lymph nodes, adjacent tissues. Study-wide points: Data fit most tumor T cells coming from lymph node, expanding in tumor. Tumor T cell lymph node origin was a supported hypothesis, not proven.

This CDR3 contains 15 residues. The V end was cut by 3 bases, the J end by 0 bases, with 9 bases between. Germline V gene lookup returns CDR1 LNHDA and CDR2 SQIVND (reference sequence). Samples came from axillary lymph nodes draining the breast cancer. There are many counts of this clonotype. What it recognizes is unknown. TCRdb processed the multiplex PCR reads anew with MiXCR; each CDR3 protein has one entry. There are some 85,000 distinct CDR3 sequences in the sample; roughly 28% occur only once, and more than 7% lies in the top ten. The TCR sequence derives from a female donor with breast cancer. Some clones in this sample may be carry-over from other donors' samples. This chain uses TRBV19 with TRBJ2-1, with D uncertain. Sequenced: axillary lymph node tissue. CDR3 DNA: TGTGCCAGTAGTATGGGGTTGAGCTCCTACAATGAGCAGTTCTTC. Residues: CASSMGLSSYNEQFF.